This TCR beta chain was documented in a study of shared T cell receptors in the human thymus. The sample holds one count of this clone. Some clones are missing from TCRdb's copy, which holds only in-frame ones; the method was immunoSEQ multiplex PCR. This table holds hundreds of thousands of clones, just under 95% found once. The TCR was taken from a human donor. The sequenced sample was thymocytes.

CDR3 residues: CASSLFGEGWKNTEAFF. The CDR3 nucleotides read TGTGCCAGCAGTTTATTCGGAGAGGGGTGGAAGAACACTGAAGCTTTCTTT. The chain links TRBV28 to TRBJ1-1, with D possibly TRBD1 on 5 matching bases. There are 17 residues in the CDR3. V was cut by 1 base and J by 1 base, with 16 bases left in between. Germline V gene lookup returns CDR1 MDHEN and CDR2 SYDVKM.